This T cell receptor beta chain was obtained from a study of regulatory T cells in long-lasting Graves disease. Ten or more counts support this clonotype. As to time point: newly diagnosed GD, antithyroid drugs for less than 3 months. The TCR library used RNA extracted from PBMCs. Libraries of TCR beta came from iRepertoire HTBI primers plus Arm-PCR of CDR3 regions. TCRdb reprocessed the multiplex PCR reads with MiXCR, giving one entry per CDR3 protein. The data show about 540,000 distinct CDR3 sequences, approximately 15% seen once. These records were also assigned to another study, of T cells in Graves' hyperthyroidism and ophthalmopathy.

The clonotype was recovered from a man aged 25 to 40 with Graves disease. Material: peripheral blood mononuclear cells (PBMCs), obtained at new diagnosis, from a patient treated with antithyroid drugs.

Here the CDR3 reads CSVSHGGIYGYTF. The DNA of the CDR3 is TGCAGCGTTTCCCATGGAGGCATCTATGGCTACACCTTC. This chain uses TRBV29-1 with TRBJ1-2; D call uncertain. Germline V gene data show CDR1 as SQVTM and CDR2 as ANQGSEA. V shed 5 bases and J shed 4 bases, with 14 bases lying between them. The CDR3 sequence is 13 residues long.